The 22 T cell receptor beta chains below all came from one sample that was sequenced in a study of CD8+CD57+ T cells in acquired aplastic anemia. The sequenced patients had an expansion of CD8+CD57+ cells seen by flow cytometry. CDR3 and TCR beta VDJ profiling relied on a genomic DNA template. Via MiXCR, TCRdb re-called the reads, giving one row per CDR3 protein. The repertoire holds about 170,000 distinct CDR3 sequences, with more than 45% as singletons. Sequences were obtained from sorted CD4+, CD8+, or CD8+CD57+ T cells (not recorded which) from PBMCs. These receptors originate from a human donor with aplastic anemia.

This clonotype was seen a single time. The CDR3 does not close with the conserved phenylalanine or tryptophan, likely indicating a read error. V usage is TRBV10-2 and J usage is TRBJ2-5; D is unresolved. Germline CDR1 WSHSY, CDR2 SAAADI. The V end was cut by 0 bases, the J end by 2 bases, with 10 bases between. The CDR3 covers 15 residues. The DNA of the CDR3 is TGCGCCAGCAGTGAGTCAGGCGATTGGCAAGAGACCCAGTACTCC. It codes for CASSESGDWQETQYS.

The chain joins TRBV19 to TRBJ1-1; no clear D gene. Germline assignment: CDR1 LNHDA and CDR2 SQIVND (reference sequence). The CDR3 contains 17 residues. V was pared by 3 bases and J by 3 bases, with 20 bases between. CDR3 sequence (DNA): TGTGCCAGTAGTATCGTTCCCCGGCTGGGTCGGGACACTGAAGCTTTCTTT. Translating gives CASSIVPRLGRDTEAFF.

This clonotype was seen many times. The chain has TRBV5-1 and TRBJ2-3; 7 bases line up with TRBD2. J lost 4 bases, V lost 0 bases, and 8 bases had no gene match. This CDR3 has 16 amino acids. CDR1 is SGHRS and CDR2 is YFSETQ in the germline V gene. CDR3 in amino acids: CASSLGRMGGADTQYF. The DNA for the CDR3 is TGCGCCAGCAGCTTGGGTAGAATGGGGGGGGCAGATACGCAGTATTTT.

To note about this clonotype: Being one base from a much bigger clone, this may be a read error. The J gene is TRBJ1-2, the V gene TRBV6-1; perhaps TRBD1 as D (5 bases). The CDR3 runs to 13 residues. V was trimmed by 7 bases and J by 4 bases, leaving 13 bases between them. CDR1 is MNHNS, CDR2 SASEGT, per germline. The CDR3: CASIGAPPYGYTF. CDR3 DNA sequence: TGTGCCAGCATAGGGGCCCCCCCCTATGGCTACACCTTC.

This rearrangement joins TRBV7-2 to TRBJ2-2; possibly TRBD2 for D (5 bases). With 2 bases removed from V and 7 bases from J, the gap between germline ends came to 8 bases. Germline values: CDR1 SGHTA, CDR2 FQGNSA. The CDR3 has 13 residues. The DNA of the CDR3 is TGTGCCAGCAGCTTATCGGGGATCGGGGAGCTGTTTTTT. It yields the protein CASSLSGIGELFF.

The chain has TRBV20-1 and TRBJ2-2; the D call may be TRBD1 or TRBD2 (5 bases each). V lost 3 bases and J 5 bases, leaving 13 bases between the germline ends. This CDR3 is built from 14 residues. From germline, CDR1 is DFQATT and CDR2 SNEGSKA (reference sequence). This CDR3 is CSASSPGTTGELFF. CDR3 nucleotide sequence: TGCAGTGCTAGTTCGCCAGGGACGACCGGGGAGCTGTTTTTT.

The sample holds many counts of this clonotype. V gene TRBV11-2 combines with J gene TRBJ2-4; the D gene is possibly TRBD2 (5 bases). Trimming removed 1 base from V and 1 base from J, with 8 bases in between. The CDR3 is 15 amino acids. Germline loops: CDR1 SGHAT, CDR2 FQNNGV. Here the CDR3 reads CASSLVRGAKNIQYF. The CDR3 region has the DNA TGTGCCAGCAGCTTAGTTCGAGGGGCCAAAAACATTCAGTACTTC.

This clonotype was observed a handful of times. CDR3 sequence reads: CATSDTGPTYEQYF. In DNA form, the CDR3 reads TGTGCCACCAGTGATACGGGGCCTACCTACGAGCAGTACTTC. This sequence joins TRBV24-1 and TRBJ2-7; possibly TRBD1 or TRBD2 for D (5 bases each). The germline V gene has CDR1 KGHDR and CDR2 SFDVKD. The V and J ends lost 3 bases and 2 bases respectively, with 10 bases between them. The CDR3 consists of 14 residues.

This clonotype has at least ten counts. The chain links TRBV14 to TRBJ1-6, with 11 bases lining up with TRBD1. The CDR3 has 15 amino acids. V shed 3 bases, J shed 7 bases, and the junction held 2 bases outside the gene matches. Germline V gene lookup returns CDR1 SGHDN and CDR2 FVKESK. The CDR3 sequence: CASSQGQGDNSPLHF. In DNA, the CDR3 is TGTGCCAGCAGCCAGGGACAGGGGGACAATTCACCCCTCCACTTT.

V gene TRBV6-1 combines with J gene TRBJ2-3; D might be TRBD1 or TRBD2, each matching 5 bases. The CDR3 totals 13 residues. Trimming removed 5 bases at V and 4 bases at J, with 10 bases between. CDR1 MNHNS and CDR2 SASEGT come from the germline V gene. CDR3 sequence reads: CASSRDRPDTQYF. The CDR3 coding sequence is TGTGCCAGCAGTAGGGACCGGCCAGATACGCAGTATTTT.

This sequence joins TRBV24-1 and TRBJ2-1; no definite D call. Trimming pared 12 bases from V and 4 bases from J, leaving 24 bases between. The CDR3 is made up of 16 amino acids. Germline values: CDR1 KGHDR, CDR2 SFDVKD. The chain's CDR3 is CAPNTSRLIHYNEQFF. CDR3 in DNA: TGTGCCCCAAATACTTCACGGCTTATCCATTACAATGAGCAGTTCTTC.

This clonotype has a single count. The chain links TRBV7-8 to TRBJ2-7, with D possibly being TRBD1 (6 bases). V was clipped by 5 bases and J by 2 bases, with 10 bases between them. There are 13 residues in the CDR3. Per the germline V gene, CDR1 is SGHVS and CDR2 is FQNEAQ. The CDR3 DNA reads TGTGCCAGCAGCCGAGGGGGAACCTACGAGCAGTACTTC. This encodes CASSRGGTYEQYF.

This chain's CDR3 is CASSLFGRTGTYEQYF. The CDR3 region has the DNA TGTGCCAGCAGCCTCTTTGGCAGGACAGGGACCTACGAGCAGTACTTC. The V and J genes are TRBV14 and TRBJ2-7; TRBD1 agrees at 8 bases. V shed 4 bases and J 2 bases; nucleotides not matched to a gene: 10. In germline, CDR1 is SGHDN, CDR2 FVKESK. This CDR3 spans 16 amino acids.

This clonotype came up many times. The rearrangement uses TRBV14 and TRBJ2-2, with 10 bases identical to TRBD1. The germline V gene has CDR1 SGHDN and CDR2 FVKESK. The CDR3 has 17 residues. V lost 6 bases, J lost 6 bases, and 13 bases stayed unmatched. The CDR3 DNA sequence: TGTGCCAGCAGTCCCGGGACAGGGGCCCGCGGGTCCGGGGAGCTGTTTTTT. Amino acids: CASSPGTGARGSGELFF.

The chain is built from TRBV7-6 and TRBJ2-7; no firm D call. The V and J ends lost 2 bases and 3 bases respectively, with 8 bases between them. The germline gives CDR1 SGHVS, CDR2 FNYEAQ. The CDR3 length is 13 residues. CDR3 sequence reads: CASSLIADYEQYF. The CDR3 DNA sequence: TGTGCCAGCAGCTTAATCGCGGACTACGAGCAGTACTTC.

The V and J genes are TRBV5-1 and TRBJ1-3, with unresolved D. Germline V gives CDR1 SGHRS, CDR2 YFSETQ. The V end lost 6 bases, the J end lost 0 bases, and 13 bases lay between the germline ends. The CDR3 loop spans 15 amino acids. CDR3 nucleotide sequence: TGCGCCAGCAAGAGAACTGCCGACTCTGGAAACACCATATATTTT. Residues: CASKRTADSGNTIYF. Variable domain in full (rest from reference TRBV5-1 and TRBJ1-3): KAGVTQTPRYLIKTRGQQVTLSCSPISGHRSVSWYQQTPGQGLQFLFEYFSETQRNKGNFPGRFSGRQFSNSRSEMNVSTLELGDSALYLCASKRTADSGNTIYFGEGSWLTVV.

This clonotype was picked up one time. V and J are TRBV2 and TRBJ2-1; 10 bases are a match to TRBD2. This CDR3 contains 15 residues. With V trimmed by 4 bases and J by 8 bases, 8 bases remained unmatched. CDR1 is SNHLY, CDR2 FYNNEI, per germline. The CDR3 loop reads CASSVQAGGPYEQFF. In DNA form, the CDR3 reads TGTGCCAGCAGTGTTCAAGCGGGGGGGCCATATGAGCAGTTCTTC.

At least ten counts were recorded for this clonotype. The CDR3 region has the DNA TGTGCCAGCAGCCCCGAGGACAGGGGAAGGGCTGAAGCTTTCTTT. Translated: CASSPEDRGRAEAFF. V usage is TRBV5-6 and J usage is TRBJ1-1; the match to TRBD1 covers 9 bases. CDR3 size: 15 residues. Germline V gene data show CDR1 as SGHDT and CDR2 as YYEEEE. V was clipped by 4 bases and J by 6 bases; unmatched bases: 10.

The table lists this clonotype with many counts. The rearrangement links TRBV7-2 to TRBJ1-6, with D perhaps matching TRBD1 (6 bases). This CDR3 has 16 amino acids. The germline CDR1 and CDR2 sequences are SGHTA and FQGNSA. V was trimmed by 2 bases and J by 8 bases, leaving 16 bases between them. The CDR3: CASSLQLGGGHSPLHF. CDR3 sequence (DNA): TGTGCCAGCAGCTTACAGCTAGGGGGAGGCCATTCACCCCTCCACTTT.

The rearrangement uses TRBV9 and TRBJ2-3; D is ambiguous. There are 10 residues in the CDR3. V lost 0 bases to trimming and J lost 11 bases, with 4 bases between them. Per germline, CDR1 SGDLS and CDR2 YYNGEE. CDR3 in DNA: TGTGCCAGCAGCGTAGGGGGGCAGTATTTT. Translated: CASSVGGQYF.

This clonotype was seen at least ten times. The CDR3 coding sequence is TGCAGTGCTAGAGGAGTGGGGAATAGCAATCAGCCCCAGCATTTT. Its protein is CSARGVGNSNQPQHF. The rearrangement joins TRBV20-1 to TRBJ1-5, with no clear D. Trimming removed 1 base at V and 0 bases at J, with 10 bases between. The CDR3 is 15 residues long. Germline lookup yields CDR1 DFQATT and CDR2 SNEGSKA (reference sequence).

Concerning this clonotype itself: A read error is possible here, since a much larger clone lies one base away. The chain carries TRBV6-6 and TRBJ2-1; 7 nucleotides align to TRBD2. This CDR3 spans 14 amino acids. Germline V lookup: CDR1 MNHNY, CDR2 SVGAGI (reference sequence). CDR3 DNA sequence: TGTGCCAGCAGTTACGCCACTAGCGCCAATGGGCAGTTCTTC. Translation: CASSYATSANGQFF.